These 16 T cell receptor beta chains were sequenced from one sample in a study of shared clonotypes between healthy human individuals. The repertoire was sequenced with immunoSEQ multiplex PCR; TCRdb's copy has only in-frame clones and lacks some. The table includes some 1,400,000 clones, over 95% detected once. Sequencing was done on a sample of naive CD4+ T cells sorted from blood. Subset defined: CD45RA+ positively selected. These receptor sequences come from a young man in good health.

This chain connects TRBV12-5 to TRBJ2-7; a weak D match, TRBD1 (5 bases). The CDR3 has 15 residues. Germline V gene sequence: CDR1 LGHNT, CDR2 FRNRAP. V lost 5 bases and J lost 1, with 15 bases in between. CDR3 region: CASGIRRQGSYEQYF. CDR3 DNA: TGTGCTAGTGGTATCCGACGGCAGGGATCCTACGAGCAGTACTTC.

The V and J genes are TRBV18 and TRBJ2-1; 7 positions match TRBD2. The CDR3 length is 15 residues. The ends lost 5 bases at V and 3 bases at J; junction bases unmatched: 7. Germline CDR1 and CDR2: KGHSH and LQKENI. This chain's CDR3 is CASSRLAERYNEQFF. The CDR3 region has the DNA TGTGCCAGCTCAAGGCTAGCGGAACGCTACAATGAGCAGTTCTTC.

The gene calls are TRBV6-5 and TRBJ2-7; D gene unclear. The germline CDR1 and CDR2 sequences are MNHEY and SVGAGI. V lost 0 bases to trimming and J lost 0 bases, with 6 bases between them. This CDR3 contains 14 residues. In nucleotides, the CDR3 is TGTGCCAGCAGTTACTCGCCTACCTCCTACGAGCAGTACTTC. It yields the protein CASSYSPTSYEQYF.

V usage is TRBV30 and J usage is TRBJ2-7; 8 nucleotides agree with TRBD1. Germline lookup yields CDR1 GTSNPN and CDR2 SVGIG (reference sequence). CDR3 size: 12 residues. V trimming: 3 bases; J trimming: 7 bases; junction bases outside the gene matches: 5. The CDR3 here is CAWSRQGWEQYF. Written as DNA, the CDR3 is TGTGCCTGGAGCCGACAGGGGTGGGAGCAGTACTTC. Variable domain in full (rest from reference TRBV30 and TRBJ2-7): SQTIHQWPATLVQPVGSPLSLECTVEGTSNPNLYWYRQAAGRGLQLLFYSVGIGQISSEVPQNLSASRPQDRQFILSSKKLLLSDSGFYLCAWSRQGWEQYFGPGTRLTVT.

The chain joins TRBV15 to TRBJ1-5; no firm D call. V gave up 0 bases and J gave up 3 bases, with 9 bases separating them. Germline values: CDR1 LNHNV, CDR2 YYDKDF (reference sequence). The CDR3 length is 15 residues. The CDR3 sequence is CATSRDSRTNQPQHF. The DNA for the CDR3 is TGTGCCACCAGCAGAGATTCACGGACCAATCAGCCCCAGCATTTT.

This chain connects TRBV27 to TRBJ2-2; D gene ambiguous. The V gene's germline CDR1 is MNHEY and CDR2 SMNVEV (reference sequence). The CDR3 has 14 residues. V lost 3 bases and J lost 1, with 6 bases in between. The CDR3 DNA sequence: TGTGCCAGCAGTTTCAGTCTGAACACCGGGGAGCTGTTTTTT. It is translated as CASSFSLNTGELFF.

A remark on this clone: This specimen includes other DNA sequences encoding the same CDR3. The chain recombines TRBV7-9 with TRBJ2-7; 7 nucleotides line up with TRBD2. Looked up from germline, CDR1 is SEHNR and CDR2 is FQNEAQ (reference sequence). This CDR3 has 14 residues. The ends lost 3 bases at V and 0 bases at J; junction bases unmatched: 2. The CDR3 loop reads CASSFGGSSYEQYF. DNA for the CDR3: TGTGCCAGCAGCTTCGGCGGGAGCTCCTACGAGCAGTACTTC.

This clone was seen a single time. The chain uses TRBV28 and TRBJ1-4, with TRBD1 matching over 9 bases. This CDR3 region has 15 residues. Per the germline V gene, CDR1 is MDHEN and CDR2 is SYDVKM. Trimming at V came to 5 bases and at J to 8 bases, leaving 9 bases not matched to a gene. Written as DNA, the CDR3 is TGTGCCAGCAGTCCCCAGCGGACAGGGGTCGAAAAACTGTTTTTT. It is translated as CASSPQRTGVEKLFF.

Concerning this clone: Other DNA sequences from this sample encode an identical CDR3 as well. The chain is built from TRBV5-1 and TRBJ2-7, with D unresolved. V was clipped by 0 bases and J by 0 bases, with 10 bases between them. The V gene's germline CDR1 is SGHRS and CDR2 YFSETQ. The CDR3 consists of 15 residues. The CDR3 reads CASSLGPSSSYEQYF. The CDR3 coding sequence is TGCGCCAGCAGCTTGGGACCCTCTAGCTCCTACGAGCAGTACTTC.

This sequence joins TRBV7-2 and TRBJ2-7, with 8 positions matching TRBD2. There are 17 residues in the CDR3. In germline, CDR1 is SGHTA, CDR2 FQGNSA. V lost 1 base, J lost 1 base, and 9 bases stayed unmatched. The CDR3 here is CASSLVPGRASSYEQYF. CDR3 in DNA: TGTGCCAGCAGCTTAGTTCCCGGGAGGGCCTCTTCCTACGAGCAGTACTTC.

The V call is TRBV5-4, the J call TRBJ2-3; unclear D gene. The CDR3 contains 14 residues. Per germline, CDR1 SGHNT and CDR2 YYREEE (reference sequence). The V gene lost 2 bases and the J gene lost 1 base, with 8 bases spanning the gap. This CDR3 is CASSFAGGTDTQYF. In DNA, the CDR3 is TGTGCCAGCAGCTTCGCAGGAGGCACAGATACGCAGTATTTT. The full variable domain, rest sourced from reference TRBV5-4 and TRBJ2-3, is ETGVTQSPTHLIKTRGQQVTLRCSSQSGHNTVSWYQQALGQGPQFIFQYYREEENGRGNFPPRFSGLQFPNYSSELNVNALELDDSALYLCASSFAGGTDTQYFGPGTRLTVL.

The chain has TRBV6-5 and TRBJ1-1, with D hard to call. This CDR3 has 14 residues. Looked up from germline, CDR1 is MNHEY and CDR2 is SVGAGI. Trimming removed 5 bases from V and 1 base from J, with 11 bases in between. The CDR3 DNA follows: TGTGCCAGCAGTAGGAGACCCCCGAACACTGAAGCTTTCTTT. Its protein is CASSRRPPNTEAFF.

In DNA form, the CDR3 reads TGTGCCTGCCCCCCCCGATTGGACAGCTCTGTCCAGTTCTTC. Residues: CACPPRLDSSVQFF. The rearrangement joins TRBV30 to TRBJ2-1, with a weak D call TRBD1 (6 bases). V was pared by 6 bases and J by 13 bases, with 25 bases between. This CDR3 has 14 residues. Germline CDR1 and CDR2: GTSNPN and SVGIG (reference sequence).

V and J are TRBV28 and TRBJ2-5; 10 positions agree with TRBD1. Germline assignment: CDR1 MDHEN and CDR2 SYDVKM. This CDR3 region has 17 residues. With 1 base clipped from V and 2 bases from J, the junction kept 7 bases outside the gene matches. This chain's CDR3 is CASSLSWTGGGQETQYF. CDR3 nucleotide sequence: TGTGCCAGCAGTTTATCATGGACAGGGGGAGGGCAAGAGACCCAGTACTTC.

CDR3 sequence reads: CASGSPRDSNTEAFF. The CDR3, as DNA: TGTGCTAGTGGTTCCCCGCGGGACAGTAACACTGAAGCTTTCTTT. The V and J genes are TRBV12-5 and TRBJ1-1, with 7 bases that match TRBD1. J lost 2 bases, V lost 4 bases, and 7 bases had no gene match. CDR1 is LGHNT and CDR2 is FRNRAP in the germline V gene. The CDR3 loop spans 15 amino acids.

This clone was recorded once. This rearrangement joins TRBV28 to TRBJ1-3, with 9 bases aligning to TRBD1. Trimming at V came to 5 bases and at J to 0 bases, leaving 8 bases not matched to a gene. Germline loops: CDR1 MDHEN, CDR2 SYDVKM. The CDR3 contains 17 residues. CDR3 sequence (DNA): TGTGCCAGCAGTCAAGCCGGGACAGGGAGCTCTGGAAACACCATATATTTT. Protein: CASSQAGTGSSGNTIYF.